One T cell receptor beta chain is described in this entry. Its antigen is currently unknown. The data belong to a study of T cells in tumors after PD-1 blockade. Study context: Patients had no prior checkpoint blockade, systemic immunosuppressants, or anti-cancer therapy within 4 weeks. Patients received pembrolizumab 200 mg every 3 weeks or cemiplimab 350 mg every 2 weeks. During anti-PD-1 treatment, some patients continued daily vismodegib 150 mg.

General observations from the study: Blood contained about 44% of the tumor's TCR clonotypes.

The protocol was immunoSEQ multiplex PCR, while the TCRdb copy is restricted to in-frame clones and leaves out a portion. The sample has tens of thousands of clones; around four fifths are singletons. The source was PBMCs, collected before anti-PD-1 treatment. The TCR comes from a human donor with basal cell carcinoma.

The CDR3 here is CASSLEDTEAFF. DNA of the CDR3: TGTGCCAGCAGCTTGGAGGACACTGAAGCTTTCTTT. V is TRBV11-3 and J is TRBJ1-1; D is uncertain. V lost 3 bases and J lost 3, with 5 bases in between. CDR1 SGHNT and CDR2 YENEEA come from the germline V gene. The CDR3 extends over 12 amino acids.